Shown below are 27 T cell receptor beta chains from a single sample sequenced in a study of CD8+ T cells in alopecia areata. This sample's treatment: oral pan-JAK inhibitor, 5-10 mg twice daily. RNA, once extracted, was reverse transcribed into cDNA for use as the sequencing template. This table comes from immunoSEQ multiplex PCR, and its TCRdb copy is limited to in-frame clones, with some not included. The sample consists of 93,000 or so clones, under 90% of them appearing once. The sequencing here drew on CD8+ T cells sorted from blood, taken between weeks 30 and 35, from a patient treated with tofacitinib. The receptors here all came from a human donor with alopecia areata.

The CDR3 region is CASSTLDSLYNEQFF. CDR3 nucleotides: TGTGCCAGCAGCACCCTGGACAGTTTATACAATGAGCAGTTCTTC. The rearrangement uses TRBV2 and TRBJ2-1, with D possibly being TRBD1 (6 bases). Trimming left V 6 bases short and J 4 bases short, with 16 bases between. The CDR3 has 15 amino acids. Germline CDR1 is SNHLY and CDR2 is FYNNEI.

V and J are TRBV7-6 and TRBJ2-5; 7 positions agree with TRBD1. The germline V gene has CDR1 SGHVS and CDR2 FNYEAQ. The V and J ends lost 5 bases and 2 bases, in that order; junction bases with no gene match: 8. The CDR3 contains 15 residues. The CDR3 is CASSKRTGAQETQYF. The CDR3 DNA is TGTGCCAGCAGCAAACGGACAGGAGCACAAGAGACCCAGTACTTC.

Remarks on this clone: Distinct nucleotide sequences in the sample also encode this CDR3. V usage is TRBV11-2 and J usage is TRBJ2-7; 9 nucleotides agree with TRBD1. The CDR3 runs to 14 residues. Germline values: CDR1 SGHAT, CDR2 FQNNGV. After removal of 1 base from V and 2 bases from J, the junction contained 0 bases not matched to a gene. CDR3 nucleotide sequence: TGTGCCAGCAGCTTAGGACAGGGGGCCTACGAGCAGTACTTC. Translated: CASSLGQGAYEQYF.

This clone has a handful of counts. This chain links TRBV7-6 with TRBJ2-5; D is possibly TRBD1 (6 bases). Per germline, CDR1 SGHVS and CDR2 FNYEAQ. With 6 bases removed from V and 5 bases from J, the gap between germline ends came to 22 bases. The CDR3 length is 16 residues. The CDR3 DNA sequence: TGTGCCAGCAGTCCCGAATCACAGGGAGCCGGGGAGACCCAGTACTTC. Encoded protein: CASSPESQGAGETQYF.

This chain connects TRBV14 to TRBJ2-7; maybe TRBD2 (5 bases). In germline, CDR1 is SGHDN, CDR2 FVKESK. CDR3 length: 15 amino acids. The V end lost 1 base, the J end lost 2 bases, and 12 bases lay between the germline ends. The CDR3 DNA is TGTGCCAGCAGCCAAGGGGCCTCGGGAACCTACGAGCAGTACTTC. Protein product: CASSQGASGTYEQYF.

This chain uses TRBV2 with TRBJ2-7, with unresolved D. CDR3 length equals 10 residues. Germline loops: CDR1 SNHLY, CDR2 FYNNEI. Trimming removed 6 bases from V and 8 bases from J, with 8 bases in between. The CDR3 DNA follows: TGTGCCAGCAGGGTTCAGAAGCAGTACTTC. The encoded protein is CASRVQKQYF.

The J gene is TRBJ2-1, the V gene TRBV9, with D perhaps matching TRBD2 (6 bases). This CDR3 is built from 13 residues. V dropped 4 bases and J dropped 7 bases, with 12 bases sitting between them. Germline loops: CDR1 SGDLS, CDR2 YYNGEE. DNA of the CDR3: TGTGCCAGCAGCCCCGGGAGCGGGAATGAGCAGTTCTTC. Translation gives CASSPGSGNEQFF.

This sequence joins TRBV19 and TRBJ1-1, with a tentative D call TRBD1 (6 bases). Germline CDR1 and CDR2: LNHDA and SQIVND (reference sequence). V was pared by 5 bases and J by 1 base, with 11 bases between. The CDR3 sequence is 14 residues long. The CDR3 sequence: CASSWDTGNTEAFF. The CDR3 DNA sequence: TGTGCCAGTAGTTGGGACACCGGGAACACTGAAGCTTTCTTT.

This clone has just one count. This chain uses TRBV9 with TRBJ2-7, with TRBD2 matching over 7 bases. J was trimmed by 4 bases and V by 0 bases; bases with no gene match: 10. The CDR3 contains 16 residues. In germline, CDR1 is SGDLS, CDR2 YYNGEE. CDR3 DNA: TGTGCCAGCAGCGTAGCATCCAGCGGGGTAACTTACGAGCAGTACTTC. Protein product: CASSVASSGVTYEQYF.

This sequence joins TRBV7-8 and TRBJ2-1; no clear D gene. The CDR3 loop spans 13 amino acids. The germline V gene has CDR1 SGHVS and CDR2 FQNEAQ. The V and J ends lost 5 bases and 9 bases respectively, with 14 bases between them. The CDR3 here is CASSLSLVIEQFF. DNA of the CDR3: TGTGCCAGCAGCCTAAGCCTAGTAATTGAGCAGTTCTTC.

V gene TRBV30 combines with J gene TRBJ2-1, with a possible D match to TRBD2 (5 bases). The CDR3 runs 15 residues. CDR1 and CDR2 from the germline V gene are GTSNPN and SVGIG (reference sequence). The V gene lost 5 bases and the J gene lost 0 bases, with 14 bases spanning the gap. CDR3 region: CAWEDFEGSYNEQFF. Here the CDR3 DNA reads TGTGCCTGGGAGGACTTCGAAGGCTCCTACAATGAGCAGTTCTTC.

Turning to this clone: In the same sample, other DNA sequences code for this CDR3. The chain couples TRBV4-1 to TRBJ2-7; 7 bases agree with TRBD2. Germline V lookup: CDR1 MGHRA, CDR2 YSYEKL. This CDR3 is 14 amino acids long. The V and J ends lost 1 base and 1 base, in that order; junction bases with no gene match: 1. CDR3 sequence: CASSQVGGSYEQYF. In DNA, the CDR3 is TGCGCCAGCAGCCAAGTCGGGGGGTCCTACGAGCAGTACTTC.

The CDR3 DNA reads TGTGCCAGCCTACAGGGGCAGGGTATAGCAGATACGCAGTATTTT. Amino acid sequence: CASLQGQGIADTQYF. The J gene is TRBJ2-3, the V gene TRBV2, with 7 bases fitting TRBD1. This CDR3 contains 15 residues. Germline trimming cut 8 bases from V and 4 bases from J; bases unmatched to any gene: 12. Germline values: CDR1 SNHLY, CDR2 FYNNEI.

J is TRBJ1-5 and V is TRBV6-5; D perhaps matches TRBD1 (6 bases). The CDR3 covers 15 residues. CDR1 is MNHEY, CDR2 SVGAGI, per germline. Trimming took off 5 bases at V and 2 bases at J, with 13 bases between the two ends. As DNA, the CDR3 is TGTGCCAGCAGTCTAACAGGGATGGGCAATCAGCCCCAGCATTTT. This translates into CASSLTGMGNQPQHF.

The V call is TRBV29-1, the J call TRBJ2-5, with TRBD2 identical over 8 bases. The end of the DNA fits TRBJ2-7 better, so the J call may be wrong. This CDR3 contains 14 residues. Germline V lookup: CDR1 SQVTM, CDR2 ANQGSEA. CDR3 DNA sequence: TGCAGCGTTTCCCTACCTAGCGGGCTGTACGAGCAGTACTTC. Translating gives CSVSLPSGLYEQYF.

The V gene is TRBV6-4, the J gene TRBJ2-1; D uncertain. Germline V gives CDR1 MRHNA, CDR2 SNTAGT. V was trimmed by 0 bases and J by 2 bases, leaving 11 bases between them. The CDR3 length is 16 residues. CDR3 DNA sequence: TGTGCCAGCAGTGACTCCTGGGGTTATACCTACAATGAGCAGTTCTTC. This translates into CASSDSWGYTYNEQFF.

V usage is TRBV6-1 and J usage is TRBJ1-1; 7 bases line up with TRBD1. The V and J ends lost 6 bases and 0 bases, in that order; junction bases with no gene match: 4. This CDR3 is built from 14 residues. Germline V gene sequence: CDR1 MNHNS, CDR2 SASEGT. The CDR3 coding sequence is TGTGCCAGCAGCCGACAGGGTATGAACACTGAAGCTTTCTTT. Its protein is CASSRQGMNTEAFF.

The rearrangement joins TRBV11-1 to TRBJ2-7, with 8 bases identical to TRBD2. Trimming removed 5 bases from V and 2 bases from J; junction bases left unmatched: 5. This CDR3 has 14 residues. Germline loops: CDR1 SGHAT, CDR2 FQDESV (reference sequence). The CDR3 DNA is TGTGCCAGCAGCCCGGAAGCGGGAGCCTACGAGCAGTACTTC. Translated: CASSPEAGAYEQYF.

The V and J genes are TRBV4-2 and TRBJ2-7; no clear D gene. Germline V gene data show CDR1 as LGHNA and CDR2 as YNFKEQ. The CDR3 is made up of 15 amino acids. The V end lost 0 bases, the J end lost 0 bases, and 9 bases lay between the germline ends. This chain's CDR3 is CASSQENPSSYEQYF. CDR3 DNA: TGTGCCAGCAGCCAAGAAAATCCTAGCTCCTACGAGCAGTACTTC.

The chain couples TRBV9 to TRBJ1-4; the D is unclear. The length of the CDR3 is 15 residues. CDR1 and CDR2 (germline): SGDLS, YYNGEE. V dropped 2 bases and J dropped 2 bases, with 10 bases sitting between them. For the CDR3, the DNA is TGTGCCAGCAGCGTGAGAACGGATACTAATGAAAAACTGTTTTTT. Translation gives CASSVRTDTNEKLFF. Full variable domain (outside the CDR3, taken from reference TRBV9 and TRBJ1-4): DSGVTQTPKHLITATGQRVTLRCSPRSGDLSVYWYQQSLDQGLQFLIQYYNGEERAKGNILERFSAQQFPDLHSELNLSSLELGDSALYFCASSVRTDTNEKLFFGSGTQLSVL.

The rearrangement joins TRBV7-8 to TRBJ1-2; D gene ambiguous. V gave up 2 bases and J gave up 2 bases, with 12 bases separating them. The length of the CDR3 is 15 residues. Germline CDR1 reads SGHVS; CDR2 reads FQNEAQ. In DNA, the CDR3 is TGTGCCAGCAGCTTACTGGCACGCGGAAACTATGGCTACACCTTC. The encoded protein is CASSLLARGNYGYTF.

This clone occurred a few times. This chain joins TRBV7-9 and TRBJ2-4; D might be TRBD1 or TRBD2, each matching 5 bases. The CDR3 sequence is 12 residues long. V was shortened by 11 bases and J by 5 bases, with 13 bases between the two germline ends. Germline-derived CDR1 and CDR2 are SEHNR and FQNEAQ (reference sequence). The CDR3 loop reads CAGTGLENIQYF. CDR3 sequence (DNA): TGTGCCGGGACGGGGCTCGAAAACATTCAGTACTTC.

J is TRBJ2-7 and V is TRBV14, with 12 bases aligning to TRBD1. The germline V gene has CDR1 SGHDN and CDR2 FVKESK. The CDR3 has 17 residues. Trimming took 4 bases from V and 3 from J; bases not matched to a gene: 10. The CDR3 coding sequence is TGTGCCAGCAGCCTCGGGACAGGGGGCTTCGGTCTCTACGAGCAGTACTTC. This gives the protein CASSLGTGGFGLYEQYF.

This chain joins TRBV5-6 and TRBJ1-1, with D unresolved. V lost 2 bases, J lost 1 base, and 9 bases lay in between. The CDR3 sequence is 14 residues long. In germline, CDR1 is SGHDT, CDR2 YYEEEE. The CDR3 DNA follows: TGTGCCAGCAGCTTTACAACAGCGAACACTGAAGCTTTCTTT. It specifies CASSFTTANTEAFF.

This rearrangement joins TRBV5-1 to TRBJ1-1, with D perhaps matching TRBD1 (5 bases). The CDR3 runs 13 residues. From germline, CDR1 is SGHRS and CDR2 YFSETQ. V was clipped by 7 bases and J by 4 bases, with 14 bases between them. This CDR3 is CASEIGTGTEAFF. The CDR3 DNA is TGCGCCAGCGAAATTGGGACTGGCACTGAAGCTTTCTTT. Using reference TRBV5-1 and TRBJ1-1 for the parts outside the CDR3, the full variable domain is KAGVTQTPRYLIKTRGQQVTLSCSPISGHRSVSWYQQTPGQGLQFLFEYFSETQRNKGNFPGRFSGRQFSNSRSEMNVSTLELGDSALYLCASEIGTGTEAFFGQGTRLTVV.

The chain uses TRBV6-5 and TRBJ2-7; D is ambiguous. Germline V gives CDR1 MNHEY, CDR2 SVGAGI. The CDR3 is 14 residues long. With 0 bases removed from V and 4 bases from J, the gap between germline ends came to 10 bases. This CDR3 reads CASSYSTDGYEQYF. As DNA, the CDR3 is TGTGCCAGCAGTTACTCGACGGACGGGTACGAGCAGTACTTC.

This chain uses TRBV29-1 with TRBJ2-7, with D perhaps matching TRBD1 (5 bases). The germline V gene has CDR1 SQVTM and CDR2 ANQGSEA. The CDR3 length is 15 residues. Trimming removed 4 bases from V and 2 bases from J, with 18 bases in between. CDR3 protein: CSVVLSRTPTYEQYF. CDR3 bases: TGCAGCGTTGTTCTATCTCGGACACCCACCTACGAGCAGTACTTC.